This T cell receptor beta chain emerged from a study of T cell repertoires in cytomegalovirus infection. Across the study: Peptides in the study included HLA-C-restricted and HLA-B-restricted CMV epitopes.

This CDR3 is built from 15 residues. Trimming shortened V by 2 bases and J by 6 bases, and 16 bases separated the two germline ends. Germline CDR1 MNHNY, CDR2 SVGAGI (reference sequence). Of note for this clonotype: Antigen unknown.

From the reads, TCRdb called clonotypes with MiXCR, one entry per CDR3 protein. Here the sample spans around 800,000 distinct CDR3 sequences, 30% to 35% being singletons. The sequence derives from a human donor in good health (CMV status not recorded). Some clones in this sample may be carry-over from other donors' samples. This sequence joins TRBV6-6 and TRBJ1-1; D is unresolved. The source was cultured CD8+ T cells from PBMCs, collected from culture after CMV antigen stimulation. CDR3 coding DNA: TGTGCCAGCAGTTACAGGGCTGGTGCCCCTTCTGAAGCTTTCTTT. This encodes CASSYRAGAPSEAFF.